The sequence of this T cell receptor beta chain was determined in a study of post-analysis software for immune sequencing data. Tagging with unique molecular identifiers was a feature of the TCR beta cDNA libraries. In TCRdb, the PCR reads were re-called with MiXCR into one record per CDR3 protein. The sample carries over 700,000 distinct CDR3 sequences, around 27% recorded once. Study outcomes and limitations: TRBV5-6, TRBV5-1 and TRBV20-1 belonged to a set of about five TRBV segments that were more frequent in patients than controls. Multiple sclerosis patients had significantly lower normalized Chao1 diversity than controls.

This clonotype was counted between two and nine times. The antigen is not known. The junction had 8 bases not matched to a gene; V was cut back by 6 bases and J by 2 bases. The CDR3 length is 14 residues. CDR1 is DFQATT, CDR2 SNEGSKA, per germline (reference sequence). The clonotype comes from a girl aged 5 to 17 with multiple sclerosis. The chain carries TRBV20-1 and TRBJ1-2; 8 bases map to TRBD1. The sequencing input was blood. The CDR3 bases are TGCAGTGCCATGGGACAGGAGGGAAACTATGGCTACACCTTC. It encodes CSAMGQEGNYGYTF.